This T cell receptor (beta chain) comes out of a study of PD-L1 blockade in urothelial cancer. Data came from immunoSEQ multiplex PCR; TCRdb stores just in-frame clones and leaves some out. The sample consists of over 70,000 clones, around four fifths of them appearing once. Regarding time point: peripheral blood 6 weeks after treatment start. This clone has more than one count but fewer than ten. Antigen specificity is unknown. Looked up from germline, CDR1 is ENHRY and CDR2 is SYGVKD. V was cut by 6 bases and J by 4 bases, with 13 bases left in between. The CDR3 extends over 13 amino acids. General study findings and limits: At 3 weeks on treatment, tumor-associated clones expanded more with durable benefit.

This chain uses TRBV10-3 with TRBJ2-7, with a tentative D call TRBD1 (6 bases). The receptor comes from a man in his 70s with urothelial cancer. The sequencing here drew on PBMCs, taken around atezolizumab (anti-PD-L1) treatment. CDR3 amino acids: CAIRGAGEYEQYF. The CDR3 region has the DNA TGTGCCATCAGAGGAGCAGGGGAATACGAGCAGTACTTC.